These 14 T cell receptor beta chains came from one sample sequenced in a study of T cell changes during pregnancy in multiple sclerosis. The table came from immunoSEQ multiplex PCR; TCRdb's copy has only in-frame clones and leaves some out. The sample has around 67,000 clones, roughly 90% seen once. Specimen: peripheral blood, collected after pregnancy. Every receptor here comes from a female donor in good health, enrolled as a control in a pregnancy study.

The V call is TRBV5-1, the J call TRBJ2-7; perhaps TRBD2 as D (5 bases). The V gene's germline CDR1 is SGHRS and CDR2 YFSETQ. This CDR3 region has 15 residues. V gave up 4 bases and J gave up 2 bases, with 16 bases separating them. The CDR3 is CASSPLKGAAYEQYF. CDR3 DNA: TGCGCCAGCAGCCCGCTTAAGGGAGCGGCCTACGAGCAGTACTTC.

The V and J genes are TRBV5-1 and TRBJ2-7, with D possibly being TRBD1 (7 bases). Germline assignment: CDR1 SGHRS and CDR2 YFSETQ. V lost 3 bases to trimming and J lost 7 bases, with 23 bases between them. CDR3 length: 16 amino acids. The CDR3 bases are TGCGCCAGCAGCTCGACAGGGACTTCCCTCATGGGAGAGCAGTACTTC. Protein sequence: CASSSTGTSLMGEQYF. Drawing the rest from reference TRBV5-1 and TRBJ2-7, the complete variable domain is KAGVTQTPRYLIKTRGQQVTLSCSPISGHRSVSWYQQTPGQGLQFLFEYFSETQRNKGNFPGRFSGRQFSNSRSEMNVSTLELGDSALYLCASSSTGTSLMGEQYFGPGTRLTVT.

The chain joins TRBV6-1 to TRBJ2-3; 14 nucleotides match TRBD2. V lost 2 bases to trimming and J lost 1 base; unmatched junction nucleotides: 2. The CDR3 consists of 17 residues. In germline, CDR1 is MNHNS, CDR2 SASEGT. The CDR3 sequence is CASSERLAGGGTDTQYF. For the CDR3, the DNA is TGTGCCAGCAGTGAAAGACTAGCGGGGGGGGGCACAGATACGCAGTATTTT.

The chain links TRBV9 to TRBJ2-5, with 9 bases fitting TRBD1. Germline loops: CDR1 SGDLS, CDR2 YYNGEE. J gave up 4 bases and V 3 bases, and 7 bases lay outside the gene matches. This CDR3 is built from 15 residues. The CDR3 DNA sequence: TGTGCCAGCAGCGCGCGCCTGGGACAGGGAGAGACCCAGTACTTC. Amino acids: CASSARLGQGETQYF.

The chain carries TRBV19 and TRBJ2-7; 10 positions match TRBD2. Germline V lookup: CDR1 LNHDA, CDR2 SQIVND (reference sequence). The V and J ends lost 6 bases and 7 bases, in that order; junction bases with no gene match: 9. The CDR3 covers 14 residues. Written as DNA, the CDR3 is TGTGCCAGTAGACCGCTAGCGGGAGCGGTGGAGCAGTACTTC. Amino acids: CASRPLAGAVEQYF. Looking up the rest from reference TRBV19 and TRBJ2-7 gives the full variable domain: DGGITQSPKYLFRKEGQNVTLSCEQNLNHDAMYWYRQDPGQGLRLIYYSQIVNDFQKGDIAEGYSVSREKKESFPLTVTSAQKNPTAFYLCASRPLAGAVEQYFGPGTRLTVT.

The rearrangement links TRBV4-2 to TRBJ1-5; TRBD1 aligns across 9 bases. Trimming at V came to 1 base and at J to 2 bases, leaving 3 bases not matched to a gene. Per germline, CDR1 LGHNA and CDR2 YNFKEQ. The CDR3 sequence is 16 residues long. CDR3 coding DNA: TGTGCCAGCAGCCAAGGGGACAGGGAAGGCAATCAGCCCCAGCATTTT. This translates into CASSQGDREGNQPQHF.

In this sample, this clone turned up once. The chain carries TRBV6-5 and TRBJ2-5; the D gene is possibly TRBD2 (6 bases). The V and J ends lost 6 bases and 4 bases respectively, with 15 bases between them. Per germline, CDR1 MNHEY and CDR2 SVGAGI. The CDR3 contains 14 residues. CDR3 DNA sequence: TGTGCCAGCAGGGTGACTAGAGCTAGAGAGACCCAGTACTTC. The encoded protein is CASRVTRARETQYF.

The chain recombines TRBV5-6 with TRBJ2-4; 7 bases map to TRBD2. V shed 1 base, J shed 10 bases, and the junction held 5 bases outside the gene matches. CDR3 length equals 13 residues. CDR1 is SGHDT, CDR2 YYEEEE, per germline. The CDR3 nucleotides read TGTGCCAGCAGCTTGCCCGGGGAGGGAATTCAGTACTTC. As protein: CASSLPGEGIQYF. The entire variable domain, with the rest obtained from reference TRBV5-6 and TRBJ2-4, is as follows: DAGVTQSPTHLIKTRGQQVTLRCSPKSGHDTVSWYQQALGQGPQFIFQYYEEEERQRGNFPDRFSGHQFPNYSSELNVNALLLGDSALYLCASSLPGEGIQYFGAGTRLSVL.

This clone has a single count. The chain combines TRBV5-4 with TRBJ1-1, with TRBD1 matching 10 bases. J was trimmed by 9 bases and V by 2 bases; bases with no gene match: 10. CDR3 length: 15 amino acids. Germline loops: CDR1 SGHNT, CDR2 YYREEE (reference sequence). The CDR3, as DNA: TGTGCCAGCAGCTTTTCGGGACAGGGGACACTGAAAGCTTTCTTT. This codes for CASSFSGQGTLKAFF.

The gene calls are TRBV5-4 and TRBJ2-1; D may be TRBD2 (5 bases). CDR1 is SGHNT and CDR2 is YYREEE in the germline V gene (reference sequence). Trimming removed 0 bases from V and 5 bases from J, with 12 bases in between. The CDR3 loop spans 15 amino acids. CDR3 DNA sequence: TGTGCCAGCAGCTTGGACCGGCTAGCCCACAATGAGCAGTTCTTC. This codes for CASSLDRLAHNEQFF.

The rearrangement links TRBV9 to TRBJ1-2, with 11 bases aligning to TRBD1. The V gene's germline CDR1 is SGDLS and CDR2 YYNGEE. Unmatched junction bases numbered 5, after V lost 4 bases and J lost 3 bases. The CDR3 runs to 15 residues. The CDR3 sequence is CASSSGQGADYGYTF. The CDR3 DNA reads TGTGCCAGCAGCTCCGGACAGGGGGCGGACTATGGCTACACCTTC.

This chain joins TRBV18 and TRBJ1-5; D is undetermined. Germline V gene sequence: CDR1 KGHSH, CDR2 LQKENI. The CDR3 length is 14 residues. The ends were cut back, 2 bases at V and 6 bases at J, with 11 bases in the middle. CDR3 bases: TGTGCCAGCTCACCAGCAGGAGCGGGTCAGCCCCAGCATTTT. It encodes CASSPAGAGQPQHF.

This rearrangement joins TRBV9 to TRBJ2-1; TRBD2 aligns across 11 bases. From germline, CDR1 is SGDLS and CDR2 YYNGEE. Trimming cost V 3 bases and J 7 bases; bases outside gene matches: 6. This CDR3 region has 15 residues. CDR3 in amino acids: CASSATSGGFNEQFF. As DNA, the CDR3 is TGTGCCAGCAGCGCTACTAGCGGGGGTTTTAATGAGCAGTTCTTC.

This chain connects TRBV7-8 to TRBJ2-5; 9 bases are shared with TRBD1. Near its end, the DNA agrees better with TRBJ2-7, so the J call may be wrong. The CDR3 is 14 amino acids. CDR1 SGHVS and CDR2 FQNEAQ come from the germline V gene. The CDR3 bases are TGTGCCAGCAGCTTAGGGGACAGGGTCTACGAGCAGTACTTC. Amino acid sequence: CASSLGDRVYEQYF.